A single TCR beta chain is shown here with its context. During active infection, Seattle patients enrolled and were then monitored through disease. The assay was immunoSEQ multiplex PCR, and TCRdb's table has in-frame clones only and misses some. The sample consists of 200,000 to 250,000 clones, around nine tenths of them appearing once. This record belongs to a study of blood T cell repertoires in COVID-19. Study summary: COVID-19 samples, acute and convalescent, were from the United States, Italy and Spain.

Looked up from germline, CDR1 is SGHRS and CDR2 is YFSETQ. This CDR3 is built from 17 residues. The V end lost 4 bases, the J end lost 0 bases, and 14 bases lay between the germline ends. The chain employs TRBV5-1 and TRBJ1-6, with D tentatively TRBD1 (6 bases). The TCR was taken from a man between 60 and 70 years old with COVID-19, enrolled during active disease. The sequenced sample was peripheral blood. The CDR3 loop is CASSPSQGGSYNSPLHF. The CDR3 DNA is TGCGCCAGCAGCCCATCGCAAGGGGGCTCCTATAATTCACCCCTCCACTTT.